This TCR beta chain was obtained from a study of blood T cell repertoires in COVID-19. For the study at large: In each case, the material was cDNA or gDNA derived from T cells, B-cell-depleted T cells, or PBMCs.

TCRdb keeps only in-frame clones here, not all; method: immunoSEQ multiplex PCR. The sample holds fewer than 150,000 clones; 90% are singletons and the top ten take about 4%. CDR1 is LNHDA and CDR2 is SQIVND in the germline V gene (reference sequence). The CDR3 runs to 14 residues. V was cut by 1 base and J by 2 bases, with 8 bases left in between. The receptor's source is a woman aged 55-70 years with COVID-19, enrolled during active disease. The V gene is TRBV19, the J gene TRBJ2-5; no definite D call. Specimen: peripheral blood. The CDR3 DNA is TGTGCCAGTAGTATAGCGTTGCAGCAAGAGACCCAGTACTTC. Amino acids: CASSIALQQETQYF.